The clone carrying this TCR beta chain occurred a few times. With survey level as its setting, the immunoSEQ assay was v3.0. The protocol was immunoSEQ multiplex PCR, while the TCRdb copy is restricted to in-frame clones and leaves out a portion. This sample has tens of thousands of clones, with 84% found just once. The data stem from a study of long-term antiretroviral therapy in people with HIV. V gave up 3 bases and J gave up 5 bases; unmatched junction bases: 18. The germline CDR1 and CDR2 sequences are SGHDT and YYEEEE. The CDR3 covers 18 residues. Treatment of all HIV participants took place in the United States.

The chain has TRBV5-6 and TRBJ2-3; 7 bases fit TRBD2. Sample: unsorted PBMCs, taken 0.4 years after starting antiretroviral therapy. The receptor comes from a man younger than 30 with HIV. CDR3 sequence (DNA): TGTGCCAGCAGCTCCACCGGGCTAGCGGAGACGTTCCGAGATACGCAGTATTTT. Translated: CASSSTGLAETFRDTQYF.